This TCR beta chain was observed in a study of identical twins (dated by TCRdb to 2016 to 2017). Context from the whole study: The study deep-sequenced TCR alpha and beta repertoires from monozygotic twins, unrelated adults of various ages and cord blood to test whether fetal clonotypes persist. Replicate twin experiments were performed at different times using different library preparation protocols to rule out contamination.

The method was 5' RACE. Sequencing relied on an Illumina HiSeq 2000. Template switching introduced a universal primer binding site; the final cDNA contained a unique molecular identifier, enabling accurate counting of TCR cDNA molecules. Specific primers in the conserved constant-segment region were used to synthesize first-strand cDNA for TCR alpha and beta chains. Each cDNA library was double barcoded, with a SMART-Mk sample barcode plus Illumina barcodes, to control for contamination. TruSeq adapter sequences along with Illumina sample barcodes were introduced in two successive PCR steps. Sequencing of the TCR alpha and beta cDNA libraries was done on the Illumina HiSeq platform using custom primers. Turning to the authors' computational methods: Unique molecular identifiers were extracted from raw reads with MiGEC, and CDR3 positions were determined with MiXCR. Recombination models were inferred per individual with the repgenHMM and IGoR tools using an EM algorithm. Shared clonotypes were analyzed with the tcR package in R, and sharing was normalized by the product of cloneset sizes. To study raw recombination without the effects of thymic and clonal selection, out-of-frame nonproductive sequences were analyzed. TCRdb reprocessed the public reads (quality trimming at Q25 with fastp, clone calling with MiXCR) and kept in-frame beta chains. Identical CDR3 protein sequences are pooled into one entry, listed with their most common genes and DNA. Clone size and V and J calls follow TCRdb, not the original study. The sample contains under 350,000 distinct CDR3 sequences, 8% to 9.5% of them found a single time. The ten largest make up roughly 7% of the sample.

This clonotype showed up many times. There is no known antigen for this receptor. No much larger clonotype is one base removed from it; base qualities were not supplied. Overall study results and their limits: Out-of-frame TCR alpha sharing in monozygotic twins was systematically underestimated by recombination models, whereas sharing between unrelated individuals was in agreement with the recombination models. Compared with coincidental sharing between unrelated individuals, an excess of low generation-probability sequences was observed among out-of-frame TCR alpha sequences shared between twins. Zero-insertion analyses could be partly confounded by invariant T cells such as MAIT and iNKT, though diverse VJ usage argued against such confounding for most clonotypes. Abundant cord blood beta clonotypes carried fewer insertions; young adult naive repertoires showed a weaker similar trend, while memory repertoires showed none. Because the same donors could not be followed over many years, conclusions were based on cross-sectional statistical analysis. The excess sharing between twins in beta out-of-frame sequences was weaker because fewer shared sequences reduced the signal-to-noise ratio.

The CDR1 and CDR2 encoded by the germline V gene (reference sequence) are DFQATT and SNEGSKA. The CDR3 runs 15 amino acids, cysteine and phenylalanine included. Just the 45-base CDR3 DNA is kept, in frame starting at base 1. At the junction V is shortened by 5 bases and J by 2 bases; bases outside the gene matches: 9. Every donor in the study was a healthy Caucasian. The twin cohort consisted of three pairs of female monozygotic twins, all aged roughly 18 to 30 years. Positive isolation kits from Invitrogen were used to isolate CD4+ and CD8+ T cell populations. A further study also used this sample, focusing on yellow fever vaccine responses in identical twins. That second report states: According to the authors, in identical twins the way T cells responded to vaccination appeared partly convergent and partly personalized. In identical twins, the study followed T cell clones that responded to the vaccine with precision.

Sample: CD8+ T cells sorted from blood. The source of this sequence is a woman under 30 in good health. The chain is encoded by TRBV20-1 joined to TRBJ2-1, with TRBD2 identical over 7 junction bases. CDR3 region: CSAERRGTAYNEQFF. The DNA sequence is as follows: TGCAGTGCTGAGAGGCGGGGGACGGCCTACAATGAGCAGTTCTTC.